The rows below give T cell receptor beta chains drawn from one sample of a study of T-cell reconstitution after alpha-beta-depleted transplantation in children. MiXCR, applied by TCRdb to the PCR reads, yields one record per CDR3 protein. Here the sample spans roughly 570,000 distinct CDR3 sequences, about a quarter being singletons. Source: PBMCs, taken before TCRalphabeta/CD19-depleted stem cell transplant. These receptor sequences come from a boy younger than two with Wiskott-Aldrich syndrome, due to receive a stem cell transplant. The CDR3 runs from the conserved cysteine through the conserved F or W. Only some rows state a clone size, as once, few, many or a class for expanded clones.

v_call	j_call	clone_size	cdr3_aa
TRBV12-3/TRBV12-4	TRBJ2-7	.	CASSFRDNRNEQYF
TRBV20-1	TRBJ2-2	.	CSASTSGRNTGELFF
TRBV6-5	TRBJ2-7	.	CASSYSWTGLHYEQYF
TRBV6-5	TRBJ1-1	few	CASSYDPKNTEAFF
TRBV20-1	TRBJ2-1	.	CSAAQSLDYNEQFF
TRBV20-1	TRBJ1-2	few	CSAKGDSYGYTF
TRBV20-1	TRBJ2-3	few	CSARDAGTTDTQYF
TRBV10-3	TRBJ2-1	.	CAISEPRTSGNLNEQFF
TRBV18	TRBJ2-2	.	CASSPTFERRNTGELFF
TRBV7-8	TRBJ1-1	.	CASSSQVSTEAFF
TRBV5-1	TRBJ2-5	.	CASSLQPSGIVETQYF
TRBV20-1	TRBJ2-2	few	CSGTSRGTGELFF
TRBV12-3/TRBV12-4	TRBJ2-1	few	CASTYSGEQFF
TRBV3-1	TRBJ2-2	.	CASEANTGELFF
TRBV7-2	TRBJ2-1	.	CASSPDRGAQFF
TRBV5-1	TRBJ2-3	.	CASSFPRDVGDTQYF
TRBV12-3/TRBV12-4	TRBJ2-4	few	CASSLRANIQYF
TRBV5-1	TRBJ2-4	many	CASSLVSGTKNIQYF
TRBV5-1	TRBJ2-1	.	CASSVQGTYNEQFF
TRBV27	TRBJ1-2	few	CASRRSAGGSGGYTF
TRBV20-1	TRBJ1-3	.	CSGGAGGDTIYF
TRBV6-1	TRBJ2-3	.	CASRKGLSDTQYF
TRBV5-1	TRBJ2-7	.	CASSLPGNEQYF
TRBV6-1	TRBJ2-7	.	CASSPRPHYNYEQYF
TRBV20-1	TRBJ2-7	.	CSAQAYSGRLGEQYF
TRBV7-9	TRBJ2-7	.	CASSLVGGSEQYF
TRBV29-1	TRBJ2-5	few	CSAEYAETQYF
TRBV6-1	TRBJ2-3	few	CASRQDRGQTDTQYF
TRBV12-3/TRBV12-4	TRBJ1-2	few	CASSLSTVSNYGYTF
TRBV2	TRBJ2-1	few	CASSERGQGSYNEQFF
TRBV10-3	TRBJ2-5	.	CAISPPRGVPETQYF
TRBV5-1	TRBJ2-1	.	CASSLDSWNEQFF
TRBV6-5	TRBJ2-3	once	CASSYSRQGADTQYF
TRBV2	TRBJ1-1	once	CASSENDPGRWYTEAFF
TRBV20-1	TRBJ1-2	.	CSVGRGFGYTF
TRBV18	TRBJ2-3	.	CASSPNRGTDTQYF
TRBV18	TRBJ1-1	.	CASSPLLDTNTEAFF
TRBV20-1	TRBJ1-2	many	CSANTGTGMSGYTF
TRBV7-9	TRBJ2-2	few	CASSLSGRMRSGELFF
TRBV15	TRBJ2-7	.	CATSIFRDMGEQYF
TRBV7-8	TRBJ1-5	few	CASSLASTPDRASNQPQHF
TRBV6-1	TRBJ2-7	few	CASRSWTGTGAYEQYF
TRBV28	TRBJ2-2	.	CASNPAGSSNTGELFF
TRBV28	TRBJ2-3	.	CASSQDDRRGNTQYF
TRBV5-1	TRBJ2-3	.	CASSRSPPDTQYF
TRBV20-1	TRBJ2-2	few	CSASSPGTSHTGELFF
TRBV30	TRBJ1-3	.	CASKAFGNTIYF
TRBV20-1	TRBJ1-1	few	CSARVQGTEAFF
TRBV10-3	TRBJ2-3	few	CATRAGNTDTQYF
TRBV7-8	TRBJ2-1	.	CASSLVLASEQFF
TRBV20-1	TRBJ1-5	.	CSATGGRPSNQPQHF
TRBV14	TRBJ1-2	few	CASSQRSLYGYTF
TRBV28	TRBJ2-7	few	CASRDHLLAESYEQYF
TRBV5-1	TRBJ2-1	few	CASSLGVISPYNEQFF
TRBV20-1	TRBJ2-1	.	CSARGISYNEQFF